The 3 T cell receptor beta chains listed next were all sequenced from one sample in a study of post-analysis software for immune sequencing data. Overall study findings and caveats: The study found TRBV5-6, TRBV5-1 and TRBV20-1 among 4 or 5 TRBV segments more frequent in patients than controls.

The authors incorporated unique molecular identifiers into the TCR beta cDNA libraries. TCRdb reprocessed the PCR reads via MiXCR and lists one record per CDR3 protein. The table lists about 500,000 distinct CDR3 sequences, approximately 45% of them singletons, with about 12% in the top ten. These receptors are not linked to any known antigen. Sequenced sample: blood. The receptors come from a girl under 18 with multiple sclerosis.

The chain recombines TRBV20-1 with TRBJ1-3; no definite D call. This CDR3 spans 14 amino acids. V was trimmed by 0 bases and J by 2 bases, leaving 8 bases between them. CDR1 DFQATT and CDR2 SNEGSKA come from the germline V gene (reference sequence). For the CDR3, the DNA is TGCAGTGCTAGAGATGAAACAGCTGGAAACACCATATATTTT. The encoded protein is CSARDETAGNTIYF.

The chain has TRBV6-5 and TRBJ2-7; TRBD1 agrees at 7 bases. Germline trimming cut 5 bases from V and 6 bases from J; bases unmatched to any gene: 4. The CDR3 is made up of 12 amino acids. Looked up from germline, CDR1 is MNHEY and CDR2 is SVGAGI. In DNA, the CDR3 is TGTGCCAGCAGTGCAGGGGGATCCGAGCAGTACTTC. Translated, it gives CASSAGGSEQYF.

The chain couples TRBV6-5 to TRBJ2-3; 10 bases are shared with TRBD2. Germline CDR1 is MNHEY and CDR2 is SVGAGI. The CDR3 sequence is 15 residues long. The V segment lost 6 bases and the J segment 4 bases; nucleotides outside the gene matches: 7. Here the CDR3 reads CASRLAGEGSDTQYF. The CDR3 coding sequence is TGTGCCAGCAGGCTAGCGGGAGAAGGGTCAGATACGCAGTATTTT.